A single sample is the source of the 30 T cell receptor beta chains below, sequenced in a study of shared clonotypes between healthy human individuals. Assay used: immunoSEQ multiplex PCR; TCRdb lists only in-frame clones, some missing. The sample shows approximately 500,000 clones, 96% of them seen only once. Material for sequencing was naive CD4+ T cells sorted from blood. Subset specified: CD45RA+ positively selected. These TCRs come from a woman in her thirties in good health.

The chain's CDR3 is CASSRILAGVEDTQYF. DNA for the CDR3: TGTGCCAGCTCACGAATACTAGCGGGAGTCGAAGATACGCAGTATTTT. The chain links TRBV18 to TRBJ2-3, with 11 bases fitting TRBD2. V lost 4 bases and J lost 5; bases outside the gene matches: 8. Germline CDR1 is KGHSH and CDR2 is LQKENI. The CDR3 loop spans 16 amino acids.

The chain is built from TRBV5-5 and TRBJ2-2, with 9 bases identical to TRBD2. V lost 7 bases, J lost 6 bases, and 7 bases stayed unmatched. The germline V gene encodes CDR1 SGHKS and CDR2 YYEKEE (reference sequence). This CDR3 is built from 14 residues. The CDR3 DNA is TGTGCCAGCGGACGCGGGAGGGAATCCGGGGAGCTGTTTTTT. It encodes CASGRGRESGELFF. The full variable domain, with the rest looked up from reference TRBV5-5 and TRBJ2-2, is DAGVTQSPTHLIKTRGQQVTLRCSPISGHKSVSWYQQVLGQGPQFIFQYYEKEERGRGNFPDRFSARQFPNYSSELNVNALLLGDSALYLCASGRGRESGELFFGEGSRLTVL.

The chain recombines TRBV30 with TRBJ2-7, with 7 positions matching TRBD1. This CDR3 is 14 amino acids long. Germline loops: CDR1 GTSNPN, CDR2 SVGIG (reference sequence). Trimming removed 5 bases from V and 2 bases from J; junction bases left unmatched: 9. The CDR3 here is CAWGIGTVAYEQYF. The CDR3 nucleotides read TGTGCCTGGGGGATAGGGACAGTAGCCTACGAGCAGTACTTC.

The chain uses TRBV7-7 and TRBJ2-2, with 14 bases aligning to TRBD2. CDR1 SSHAT and CDR2 FNYEAQ come from the germline V gene (reference sequence). With V trimmed by 5 bases and J by 3 bases, 8 bases remained unmatched. The CDR3 spans 18 residues. The CDR3 coding sequence is TGTGCCAGCAGCCCCAGGACTAGCGGGAGGCCCTACACCGGGGAGCTGTTTTTT. This codes for CASSPRTSGRPYTGELFF.

V gene TRBV7-8 combines with J gene TRBJ2-4; the D call may be TRBD1 or TRBD2 (7 bases each). The germline V and J ends were trimmed by 5 bases and 5 bases, with 22 bases remaining between them. This CDR3 comprises 17 residues. CDR1 and CDR2 (germline): SGHVS, FQNEAQ. The CDR3 region has the DNA TGTGCCAGCAGCCCAGGGGGGGGATTGTATTTCGAAAACATTCAGTACTTC. Translating gives CASSPGGGLYFENIQYF.

This sequence joins TRBV6-5 and TRBJ2-5; possibly TRBD1 for D (6 bases). The J call is in doubt because the DNA end fits TRBJ2-7 better. From germline, CDR1 is MNHEY and CDR2 SVGAGI. CDR3 length: 15 residues. The CDR3 sequence: CASDSGTSSSYEQYF. CDR3 nucleotide sequence: TGTGCCAGCGACTCCGGGACATCGAGCTCCTACGAGCAGTACTTC.

This clone has a single count. The gene calls are TRBV28 and TRBJ1-5; D gene uncertain. The V end lost 4 bases, the J end lost 0 bases, and 16 bases lay between the germline ends. The CDR3 runs 17 residues. CDR1 is MDHEN and CDR2 is SYDVKM in the germline V gene. The CDR3 nucleotides read TGTGCCAGCAGTTACGGCAGGTGGGGTCATAGCAATCAGCCCCAGCATTTT. The encoded protein is CASSYGRWGHSNQPQHF.

Regarding this clone: Since the CDR3 does not end with the conserved phenylalanine or tryptophan, this likely comes from a read error. The limits of the CDR3 on the DNA are not certain, so only TCRdb's listed CDR3 is given. The chain is built from TRBV5-1 and TRBJ2-6. The CDR3 has 8 residues if both end residues are counted. Per germline, CDR1 SGHRS and CDR2 YFSETQ. The CDR3 spells CASSGVSG.

The chain recombines TRBV5-5 with TRBJ1-3, with 9 bases aligning to TRBD1. In germline, CDR1 is SGHKS, CDR2 YYEKEE (reference sequence). The CDR3 length is 16 residues. V trimming: 0 bases; J trimming: 2 bases; junction bases outside the gene matches: 3. The CDR3 DNA reads TGTGCCAGCAGCTTGGTGGACAGGGGACCTGGAAACACCATATATTTT. It specifies CASSLVDRGPGNTIYF.

The chain links TRBV19 to TRBJ1-5, with 7 bases identical to TRBD1. CDR1 is LNHDA and CDR2 is SQIVND in the germline V gene (reference sequence). The CDR3 runs to 17 residues. Trimming removed 3 bases from V and 0 bases from J; junction bases left unmatched: 8. This CDR3 reads CASSMKRQGFSNQPQHF. The CDR3 nucleotides are TGTGCCAGTAGTATGAAGAGACAGGGATTTAGCAATCAGCCCCAGCATTTT. The full variable domain, in which reference TRBV19 and TRBJ1-5 provide the parts outside the CDR3, is DGGITQSPKYLFRKEGQNVTLSCEQNLNHDAMYWYRQDPGQGLRLIYYSQIVNDFQKGDIAEGYSVSREKKESFPLTVTSAQKNPTAFYLCASSMKRQGFSNQPQHFGDGTRLSIL.

The chain recombines TRBV30 with TRBJ2-7; D is undetermined. Germline CDR1 reads GTSNPN; CDR2 reads SVGIG (reference sequence). The V end lost 1 base, the J end lost 0 bases, and 4 bases lay between the germline ends. The CDR3 is 12 amino acids. CDR3 loop: CAWSGHSYEQYF. Written as DNA, the CDR3 is TGTGCCTGGAGTGGGCACTCCTACGAGCAGTACTTC.

The V call is TRBV5-1, the J call TRBJ1-4; TRBD1 might be the D (5 bases). This CDR3 has 15 amino acids. The germline V gene encodes CDR1 SGHRS and CDR2 YFSETQ. The V end was cut by 2 bases, the J end by 8 bases, with 16 bases between. This CDR3 is CASSLEGTPGEKLFF. CDR3 DNA: TGCGCCAGCAGCTTAGAAGGGACGCCTGGAGAAAAACTGTTTTTT.

The chain combines TRBV5-1 with TRBJ2-2; 10 positions match TRBD2. Germline loops: CDR1 SGHRS, CDR2 YFSETQ. Losses at the gene ends were 1 base for V and 7 bases for J; bases not matched to a gene: 10. The CDR3 spans 17 residues. The CDR3 DNA reads as TGCGCCAGCAGCTTGAGGCGTCCTAGCGGGAGTATCGGGGAGCTGTTTTTT. This gives the protein CASSLRRPSGSIGELFF.

The chain uses TRBV7-8 and TRBJ1-3, with D uncertain. The CDR3 has 16 residues. Deletions cut 5 bases from V and 0 bases from J, with 14 bases between. Germline assignment: CDR1 SGHVS and CDR2 FQNEAQ. The CDR3 region is CASSPTGRTSGNTIYF. The CDR3 DNA is TGTGCCAGCAGCCCCACCGGAAGAACCTCTGGAAACACCATATATTTT.

J is TRBJ2-3 and V is TRBV9, with 9 bases that match TRBD1. The CDR3 has 15 amino acids. Germline V CDR1 and CDR2: SGDLS, YYNGEE. J gave up 5 bases and V 0 bases, and 4 bases lay outside the gene matches. The CDR3 loop is CASSVGDRGIDTQYF. The CDR3 DNA reads as TGTGCCAGCAGCGTAGGCGACAGGGGGATAGATACGCAGTATTTT. The complete variable domain, with remaining parts taken from reference TRBV9 and TRBJ2-3, reads DSGVTQTPKHLITATGQRVTLRCSPRSGDLSVYWYQQSLDQGLQFLIQYYNGEERAKGNILERFSAQQFPDLHSELNLSSLELGDSALYFCASSVGDRGIDTQYFGPGTRLTVL.

This chain links TRBV28 with TRBJ2-3; 7 bases line up with TRBD2. Germline lookup yields CDR1 MDHEN and CDR2 SYDVKM. Trimming removed 5 bases from V and 4 bases from J; junction bases left unmatched: 9. The CDR3 totals 15 residues. Here the CDR3 DNA reads TGTGCCAGCAGTCCGGTTCAGGCGGGGGCAGATACGCAGTATTTT. Translating gives CASSPVQAGADTQYF. Full variable domain (outside the CDR3, taken from reference TRBV28 and TRBJ2-3): DVKVTQSSRYLVKRTGEKVFLECVQDMDHENMFWYRQDPGLGLRLIYFSYDVKMKEKGDIPEGYSVSREKKERFSLILESASTNQTSMYLCASSPVQAGADTQYFGPGTRLTVL.

The rearrangement links TRBV18 to TRBJ1-3, with 7 positions matching TRBD1. Germline V gene data show CDR1 as KGHSH and CDR2 as LQKENI. The CDR3 has 14 amino acids. With 3 bases clipped from V and 3 bases from J, the junction kept 2 bases outside the gene matches. The CDR3 is CASSPGQNGNTIYF. DNA for the CDR3: TGTGCCAGCTCACCGGGACAGAATGGAAACACCATATATTTT.

This clone is a singleton in its sample. V usage is TRBV14 and J usage is TRBJ2-4, with 8 bases fitting TRBD2. Germline CDR1 SGHDN, CDR2 FVKESK. The CDR3 extends over 18 amino acids. With 11 bases clipped from V and 6 bases from J, the junction kept 24 bases outside the gene matches. CDR3 amino acids: CARLAPRGGGRVGNIQYF. Written as DNA, the CDR3 is TGTGCCCGCCTTGCCCCTCGGGGGGGAGGGAGGGTTGGAAACATTCAGTACTTC.

The genes are TRBV10-3 and TRBJ1-3; D uncertain. CDR3 length: 15 residues. V was trimmed by 1 base and J by 0 bases, leaving 7 bases between them. CDR1 ENHRY and CDR2 SYGVKD come from the germline V gene. Written as DNA, the CDR3 is TGTGCCATCAGTGAGTTGCGGAGCTCTGGAAACACCATATATTTT. This gives the protein CAISELRSSGNTIYF.

This chain connects TRBV9 to TRBJ2-1, with 13 positions matching TRBD2. The germline V gene encodes CDR1 SGDLS and CDR2 YYNGEE. CDR3 length: 21 residues. Trimming took 5 bases from V and 0 from J; bases not matched to a gene: 17. The CDR3 region is CASSGRGTSGISPSSYNEQFF. The CDR3, as DNA: TGTGCCAGCAGTGGGCGCGGGACTAGCGGGATCAGCCCGAGCTCCTACAATGAGCAGTTCTTC.

This chain connects TRBV10-3 to TRBJ2-7; D is possibly TRBD2 (5 bases). CDR3 size: 13 residues. V was trimmed by 9 bases and J by 3 bases, leaving 15 bases between them. Germline CDR1 is ENHRY and CDR2 is SYGVKD. The CDR3 sequence is CAIRVEGFYEQYF. The DNA of the CDR3 is TGTGCCATTAGAGTCGAGGGCTTCTACGAGCAGTACTTC.

V is TRBV19 and J is TRBJ2-5; D gene unclear. This CDR3 has 13 residues. The V gene lost 3 bases and the J gene lost 1 base, with 6 bases spanning the gap. Germline loops: CDR1 LNHDA, CDR2 SQIVND (reference sequence). CDR3 residues: CASSIVAQETQYF. For the CDR3, the DNA is TGTGCCAGTAGTATTGTAGCCCAAGAGACCCAGTACTTC. Together with reference TRBV19 and TRBJ2-5, the CDR3 gives the full variable domain: DGGITQSPKYLFRKEGQNVTLSCEQNLNHDAMYWYRQDPGQGLRLIYYSQIVNDFQKGDIAEGYSVSREKKESFPLTVTSAQKNPTAFYLCASSIVAQETQYFGPGTRLLVL.

The chain is built from TRBV6-6 and TRBJ1-5; D uncertain. Germline V gives CDR1 MNHNY, CDR2 SVGAGI (reference sequence). The CDR3 sequence is 11 residues long. Trimming shortened V by 8 bases and J by 6 bases, and 8 bases separated the two germline ends. CDR3 protein: CASGKIQPQHF. In DNA form, the CDR3 reads TGTGCCAGCGGAAAAATTCAGCCCCAGCATTTT.

This clone is a singleton in its sample. This rearrangement joins TRBV4-1 to TRBJ2-1, with 9 bases fitting TRBD2. This CDR3 is built from 15 residues. V was clipped by 5 bases and J by 14 bases; unmatched bases: 16. The germline gives CDR1 MGHRA, CDR2 YSYEKL. CDR3 DNA sequence: TGCGCCAGCAGCACTATAGAAGGGAGCGGGAGGACGGAGTTCTTC. Its translation is CASSTIEGSGRTEFF.

J is TRBJ2-7 and V is TRBV4-2, with 13 bases matching TRBD2. The CDR3 is 16 amino acids. Germline CDR1 is LGHNA and CDR2 is YNFKEQ. With V trimmed by 5 bases and J by 2 bases, 6 bases remained unmatched. Here the CDR3 reads CASSSGLAGVTYEQYF. The CDR3 coding sequence is TGTGCCAGCAGCTCAGGACTAGCGGGAGTTACCTACGAGCAGTACTTC.

The rearrangement links TRBV27 to TRBJ2-1, with 9 positions matching TRBD2. This CDR3 contains 22 residues. V was pared by 3 bases and J by 0 bases, with 21 bases of the junction left unmatched. Germline V gene lookup returns CDR1 MNHEY and CDR2 SMNVEV (reference sequence). The CDR3 nucleotides read TGTGCCAGCAGTTTCCCTCCCGCCGGAGCTAGCGGGACCCAAAGCTCCTACAATGAGCAGTTCTTC. As protein: CASSFPPAGASGTQSSYNEQFF.

The gene calls are TRBV11-2 and TRBJ2-2; D assignment may be TRBD1 or TRBD2 (5 bases each). The CDR3 loop spans 17 amino acids. V gave up 6 bases and J gave up 0 bases, with 17 bases separating them. CDR1 is SGHAT and CDR2 is FQNNGV in the germline V gene. In nucleotides, the CDR3 is TGTGCCAGCAGTTCCCTCGGGGCAGCGACGAACACCGGGGAGCTGTTTTTT. Its translation: CASSSLGAATNTGELFF.

This chain uses TRBV19 with TRBJ2-7; D call uncertain. V dropped 5 bases and J dropped 2 bases, with 7 bases sitting between them. The CDR3 loop spans 12 amino acids. CDR1 and CDR2 from the germline V gene are LNHDA and SQIVND (reference sequence). The CDR3 protein is CASSSWTYEQYF. The CDR3 DNA is TGTGCCAGTAGTTCCTGGACCTACGAGCAGTACTTC.

This clone was seen only a few times. The chain joins TRBV27 to TRBJ1-1, with D maybe TRBD1 (5 bases). Germline lookup yields CDR1 MNHEY and CDR2 SMNVEV (reference sequence). Trimming took 5 bases from V and 1 from J, leaving 11 bases between them. The length of the CDR3 is 14 residues. The DNA of the CDR3 is TGTGCCAGCAGTGGGCCTGGGGGGAACACTGAAGCTTTCTTT. It encodes CASSGPGGNTEAFF.

This clone was seen just once. The chain joins TRBV11-2 to TRBJ2-1; TRBD2 matches 7 bases. After removal of 4 bases from V and 8 bases from J, the junction contained 14 bases not matched to a gene. The V gene's germline CDR1 is SGHAT and CDR2 FQNNGV. The CDR3 covers 16 residues. In nucleotides, the CDR3 is TGTGCCAGCAGCTACCTACGGACTAGGAATAGAGATGAGCAGTTCTTC. This encodes CASSYLRTRNRDEQFF. The full variable domain, in which reference TRBV11-2 and TRBJ2-1 provide the parts outside the CDR3, is EAGVAQSPRYKIIEKRQSVAFWCNPISGHATLYWYQQILGQGPKLLIQFQNNGVVDDSQLPKDRFSAERLKGVDSTLKIQPAKLEDSAVYLCASSYLRTRNRDEQFFGPGTRLTVL.